Presented here are 10 T cell receptor beta chains from one specimen sequenced in a study of a mutant IDH1 vaccine in newly diagnosed glioma. The method was immunoSEQ multiplex PCR; TCRdb's version includes in-frame clones alone and lacks a portion of them. The repertoire holds roughly 50,000 clones, less than 85% seen once, with 3% to 3.5% in the top ten. The time point was: week 5, during vaccination. The vaccine gave 300 ug of a 20-mer mutant IDH1 peptide subcutaneously per dose. These receptors have no known antigen. The sample in question was PBMCs, obtained from a glioma patient whose treatment included an IDH1 peptide vaccine. The receptors originated from a woman under 30 with glioma. Some clones in this sample may be carry-over from other donors' samples.

This rearrangement joins TRBV5-1 to TRBJ2-5; TRBD2 aligns across 13 bases. Germline values: CDR1 SGHRS, CDR2 YFSETQ. There are 16 residues in the CDR3. Unmatched junction bases numbered 1, after V lost 0 bases and J lost 2 bases. For the CDR3, the DNA is TGCGCCAGCAGCTTGGCACTAGCGGGGGGGCAAGAGACCCAGTACTTC. As protein: CASSLALAGGQETQYF.

J is TRBJ1-4 and V is TRBV25-1; tentative D call: TRBD1 (5 bases). V was pared by 1 base and J by 6 bases, with 12 bases between. The CDR3 covers 15 residues. From germline, CDR1 is MGHDK and CDR2 SYGVNS. DNA of the CDR3: TGTGCCAGCAGTGAATCCCGACAGTTTGATGAAAAACTGTTTTTT. Its protein product is CASSESRQFDEKLFF. The whole variable domain, remainder taken from reference TRBV25-1 and TRBJ1-4, is EADIYQTPRYLVIGTGKKITLECSQTMGHDKMYWYQQDPGMELHLIHYSYGVNSTEKGDLSSESTVSRIRTEHFPLTLESARPSHTSQYLCASSESRQFDEKLFFGSGTQLSVL.

The chain employs TRBV2 and TRBJ2-2; TRBD1 matches 12 bases. Germline V CDR1 and CDR2: SNHLY, FYNNEI. J gave up 7 bases and V 6 bases, and 3 bases lay outside the gene matches. This CDR3 has 14 amino acids. For the CDR3, the DNA is TGTGCCAGCAGGGGACAGGGGGCCGACGGGGAGCTGTTTTTT. Translation gives CASRGQGADGELFF.

V and J are TRBV15 and TRBJ1-2, with 8 bases aligning to TRBD1. Per germline, CDR1 LNHNV and CDR2 YYDKDF (reference sequence). V was clipped by 0 bases and J by 4 bases; unmatched bases: 7. The CDR3 loop spans 16 amino acids. CDR3 sequence reads: CATSRDDAGGTYGYTF. DNA for the CDR3: TGTGCCACCAGCAGAGATGACGCAGGGGGCACCTATGGCTACACCTTC.

The rearrangement links TRBV6-5 to TRBJ1-2; D remains ambiguous. V dropped 0 bases and J dropped 4 bases, with 6 bases sitting between them. This CDR3 is built from 13 residues. CDR1 is MNHEY and CDR2 is SVGAGI in the germline V gene. CDR3 sequence: CASSYSAGYGYTF. Here the CDR3 DNA reads TGTGCCAGCAGTTACTCGGCGGGCTATGGCTACACCTTC.

V usage is TRBV7-2 and J usage is TRBJ2-4; no reliable D call. This CDR3 spans 14 amino acids. The V gene's germline CDR1 is SGHTA and CDR2 FQGNSA. Trimming removed 1 base from V and 0 bases from J, with 4 bases in between. The CDR3 DNA sequence: TGTGCCAGCAGCTTAGTTTTAGCCAAAAACATTCAGTACTTC. Translated, it gives CASSLVLAKNIQYF. The full variable domain, its missing parts supplied by reference TRBV7-2 and TRBJ2-4, is GAGVSQSPSNKVTEKGKDVELRCDPISGHTALYWYRQSLGQGLEFLIYFQGNSAPDKSGLPSDRFSAERTGGSVSTLTIQRTQQEDSAVYLCASSLVLAKNIQYFGAGTRLSVL.

This clone has a handful of counts. The chain is built from TRBV15 and TRBJ1-4; D is unresolved. Trimming cost V 1 base and J 0 bases, with 9 bases left between them. The CDR3 is made up of 16 amino acids. CDR1 is LNHNV and CDR2 is YYDKDF in the germline V gene (reference sequence). CDR3 region: CATSRVRGSTNEKLFF. The CDR3, as DNA: TGTGCCACCAGCAGAGTACGAGGGTCAACTAATGAAAAACTGTTTTTT.

CDR3 protein: CASSQGRRTGELFF. CDR3 DNA: TGCGCCAGCAGCCAAGGGCGTCGAACCGGGGAGCTGTTTTTT. The chain recombines TRBV4-3 with TRBJ2-2; D gene unclear. The germline CDR1 and CDR2 sequences are LGHNA and YSLEER. The CDR3 covers 14 residues. V was pared by 1 base and J by 5 bases, with 8 bases between.

This rearrangement joins TRBV7-9 to TRBJ2-7, with D perhaps matching TRBD2 (5 bases). Trimming stripped 3 bases from V and 2 bases from J, with 8 bases between. Germline values: CDR1 SEHNR, CDR2 FQNEAQ (reference sequence). The CDR3 runs to 13 residues. Here the CDR3 reads CASSFSRAYEQYF. CDR3 bases: TGTGCCAGCAGCTTCTCGCGGGCCTACGAGCAGTACTTC. Complete variable domain (other parts from reference TRBV7-9 and TRBJ2-7): DTGVSQNPRHKITKRGQNVTFRCDPISEHNRLYWYRQTLGQGPEFLTYFQNEAQLEKSRLLSDRFSAERPKGSFSTLEIQRTEQGDSAMYLCASSFSRAYEQYFGPGTRLTVT.

This rearrangement joins TRBV6-1 to TRBJ2-7; 9 positions match TRBD2. The CDR3 spans 15 residues. Germline trimming cut 4 bases from V and 4 bases from J; bases unmatched to any gene: 8. Germline V gene data show CDR1 as MNHNS and CDR2 as SASEGT. The chain's CDR3 is CASSGSGSGAYEQYF. The CDR3 DNA reads as TGTGCCAGCAGTGGTAGCGGGAGTGGAGCTTACGAGCAGTACTTC.